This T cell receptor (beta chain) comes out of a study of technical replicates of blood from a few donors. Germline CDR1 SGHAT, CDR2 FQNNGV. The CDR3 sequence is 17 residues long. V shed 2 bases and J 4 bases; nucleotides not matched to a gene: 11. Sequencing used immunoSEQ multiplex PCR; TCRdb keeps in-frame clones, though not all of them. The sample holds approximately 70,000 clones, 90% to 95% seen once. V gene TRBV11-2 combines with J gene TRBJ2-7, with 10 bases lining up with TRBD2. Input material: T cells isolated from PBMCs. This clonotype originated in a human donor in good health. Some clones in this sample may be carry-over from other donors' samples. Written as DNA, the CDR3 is TGTGCCAGCAGCTTACTGTACGGGACTAGCGAGCAGTACGAGCAGTACTTC. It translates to CASSLLYGTSEQYEQYF.